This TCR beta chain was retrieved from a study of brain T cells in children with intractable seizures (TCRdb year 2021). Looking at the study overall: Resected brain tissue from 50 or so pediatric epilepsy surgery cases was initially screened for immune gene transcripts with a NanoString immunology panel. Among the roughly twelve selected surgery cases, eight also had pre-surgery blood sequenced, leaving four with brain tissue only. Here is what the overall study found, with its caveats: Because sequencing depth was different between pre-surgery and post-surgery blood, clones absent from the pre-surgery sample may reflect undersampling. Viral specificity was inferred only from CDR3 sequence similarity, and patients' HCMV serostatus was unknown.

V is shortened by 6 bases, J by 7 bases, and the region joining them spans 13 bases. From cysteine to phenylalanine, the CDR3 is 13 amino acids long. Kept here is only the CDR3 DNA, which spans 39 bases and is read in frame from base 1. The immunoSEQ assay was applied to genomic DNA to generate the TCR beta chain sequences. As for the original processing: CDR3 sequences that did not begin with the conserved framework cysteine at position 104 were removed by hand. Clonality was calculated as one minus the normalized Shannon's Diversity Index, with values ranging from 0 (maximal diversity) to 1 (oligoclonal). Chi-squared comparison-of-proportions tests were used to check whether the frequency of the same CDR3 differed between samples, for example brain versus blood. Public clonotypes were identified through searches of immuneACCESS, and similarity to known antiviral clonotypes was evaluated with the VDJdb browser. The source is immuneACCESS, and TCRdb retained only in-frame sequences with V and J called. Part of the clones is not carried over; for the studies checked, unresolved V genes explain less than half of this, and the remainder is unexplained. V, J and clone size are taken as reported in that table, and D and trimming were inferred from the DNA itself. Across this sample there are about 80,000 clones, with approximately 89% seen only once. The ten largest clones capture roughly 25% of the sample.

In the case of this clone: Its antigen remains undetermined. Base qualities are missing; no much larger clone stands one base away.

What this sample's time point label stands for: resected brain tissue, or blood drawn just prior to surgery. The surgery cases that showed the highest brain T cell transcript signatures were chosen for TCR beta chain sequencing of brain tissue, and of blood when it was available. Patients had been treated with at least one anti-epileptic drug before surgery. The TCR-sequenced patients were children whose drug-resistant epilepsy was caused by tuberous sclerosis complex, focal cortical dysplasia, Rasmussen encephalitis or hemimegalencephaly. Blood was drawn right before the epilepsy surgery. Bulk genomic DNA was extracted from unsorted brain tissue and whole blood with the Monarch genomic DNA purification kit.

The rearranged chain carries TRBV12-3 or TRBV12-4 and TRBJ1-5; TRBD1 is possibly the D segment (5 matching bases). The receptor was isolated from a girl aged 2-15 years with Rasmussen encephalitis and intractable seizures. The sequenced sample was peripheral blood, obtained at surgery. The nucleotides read TGTGCCAGCAGCTCAGGGTTGGGACAGCCCCAGCATTTT. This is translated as CASSSGLGQPQHF.